This is a list of T cell receptor beta chains from one sample in a study of blood T cell repertoires in COVID-19. The protocol was immunoSEQ multiplex PCR, while the TCRdb copy is restricted to in-frame clones and leaves out a portion. This sample carries roughly 200,000 clones, 85% of them seen once, and the ten largest clones take 15% to 20%. The sequencing sample was made of PBMCs or T cells enriched from blood (not recorded which). The receptors originated from a man in his forties who had recovered from COVID-19. The CDR3 runs from the conserved cysteine through the conserved F or W. Rows give clone size only sometimes, using once, few, many, or a class for an expanded clone.

v_gene: TRBV7-8
abundance: .
j_gene: TRBJ2-7
CDR3aa: CASSPGDSSYEQYF

v_gene: TRBV6-5
abundance: .
j_gene: TRBJ2-7
CDR3aa: CASSYSSGSGFEQYF

v_gene: TRBV4-1
abundance: .
j_gene: TRBJ2-7
CDR3aa: CASSQERGPHEQYF

v_gene: TRBV6-1
abundance: few
j_gene: TRBJ1-6
CDR3aa: CASSERSNSPLHF

v_gene: TRBV5-1
abundance: .
j_gene: TRBJ2-2
CDR3aa: CASSLTPSGRVRTGELFF

v_gene: TRBV10-3
abundance: .
j_gene: TRBJ1-2
CDR3aa: CAISVVPLEGAHGYTF

v_gene: TRBV19
abundance: .
j_gene: TRBJ2-1
CDR3aa: CASSIDYQATTGQFF

v_gene: TRBV19
abundance: once
j_gene: TRBJ1-1
CDR3aa: CASSIRGGAFF

v_gene: TRBV13
abundance: .
j_gene: TRBJ1-1
CDR3aa: CASSSTGAEAFF

v_gene: TRBV5-1
abundance: few
j_gene: TRBJ1-5
CDR3aa: CASSLELQPQHF

v_gene: TRBV19
abundance: .
j_gene: TRBJ2-2
CDR3aa: CARAGTDDTGELFF

v_gene: TRBV3-1/TRBV3-2
abundance: .
j_gene: TRBJ2-1
CDR3aa: CASSHSGRIYNEQFF

v_gene: TRBV30
abundance: .
j_gene: TRBJ2-1
CDR3aa: CAWSVRLAGHYNEQFF